The rows below give T cell receptor beta chains drawn from one sample of a study of blood T cells in healthy people across ages. From the 5' RACE reads, TCRdb called clonotypes with MiXCR, one entry per CDR3 protein. This sample has 950,000 to 1,200,000 distinct CDR3 sequences, with 35% to 40% found just once. Sequences were obtained from blood. These receptor sequences come from a man in his late teens or twenties in good health. The CDR3 runs from the conserved cysteine through the conserved F or W. D genes are given only for firm matches. Only part of the rows carry a size: once, few, many, or a class if the clone is expanded.

cdr3_aa,cdr3_nt,v_call,clone_size,j_call,d_call
CASSFGSTYEQYF,TGTGCCAGCAGTTTCGGATCCACCTACGAGCAGTACTTC,TRBV28,few,TRBJ2-7,-
CALGRGSGNTIYF,TGTGCCTTGGGGAGGGGCTCTGGAAACACCATATATTTT,TRBV30,once,TRBJ1-3,-
CATDHPGGEGNTIYF,TGTGCCACCGACCACCCAGGGGGCGAAGGAAACACCATATATTTT,TRBV19,-,TRBJ1-3,TRBD1
CSVEDLGGTKETQYF,TGCAGCGTTGAAGATCTGGGGGGGACTAAAGAGACCCAGTACTTC,TRBV29-1,many,TRBJ2-5,TRBD2
CSASQGSEKLFF,TGCAGTGCTAGCCAGGGGAGTGAAAAACTGTTTTTT,TRBV20-1,few,TRBJ1-4,-
CATGRGNGYTF,TGTGCCACCGGAAGGGGGAACGGCTACACCTTC,TRBV6-5,-,TRBJ1-2,-
CSARVAGPYTEAFF,TGCAGTGCTAGAGTGGCAGGTCCTTACACTGAAGCTTTCTTT,TRBV20-1,once,TRBJ1-1,-
CASSQGSAGANVLTF,TGTGCCAGCAGCCAGGGTTCAGCTGGGGCCAACGTCCTGACTTTC,TRBV3-1,few,TRBJ2-6,-
CAIRVDGAYGYTF,TGTGCCATCAGAGTGGACGGGGCATATGGCTACACCTTC,TRBV10-3,-,TRBJ1-2,-
CASSEGGTVGETQYF,TGTGCCAGCAGTGAAGGAGGGACAGTTGGCGAGACCCAGTACTTC,TRBV6-1,few,TRBJ2-5,TRBD1
CASSPGAQRAGYTF,TGTGCCAGCAGCCCCGGGGCCCAGAGGGCTGGCTACACCTTC,TRBV12-3/TRBV12-4,-,TRBJ1-2,-
CASSQDRVGNQPRHF,TGCGCCAGCAGCCAAGACAGGGTCGGGAATCAGCCCCGGCATTTT,TRBV4-1,-,TRBJ1-5,-
CASSPLSMGNEQFF,TGTGCCAGCTCACCACTGTCGATGGGCAATGAGCAGTTCTTC,TRBV18,-,TRBJ2-1,-
CASSQSLAGGNYGYTF,TGTGCCAGCAGCCAAAGTCTGGCAGGGGGCAACTATGGCTACACCTTC,TRBV4-2,few,TRBJ1-2,TRBD1
CAISESKGYNEQFF,TGTGCCATCAGTGAGTCGAAGGGGTACAATGAGCAGTTCTTC,TRBV10-3,-,TRBJ2-1,-
CASSHDRGPSGANVPTF,TGCGCCAGCAGCCACGACAGGGGGCCCTCTGGGGCCAACGTCCCGACTTTC,TRBV5-1,-,TRBJ2-6,TRBD1
CASSSWTGINTEAFF,TGTGCCAGCAGCTCCTGGACAGGAATAAACACTGAAGCTTTCTTT,TRBV7-3,-,TRBJ1-1,TRBD1
CASSFVGEYDEQYF,TGCGCCAGCAGCTTTGTCGGGGAATACGACGAGCAGTACTTC,TRBV5-1,-,TRBJ2-7,-
CSAREDNSYNEQYF,TGCAGTGCCAGGGAGGACAACTCCTACAATGAGCAGTACTTC,TRBV20-1,-,TRBJ2-7,-
CASYRGVGEQFF,TGTGCCAGCTACAGGGGTGTTGGTGAGCAGTTCTTC,TRBV27,few,TRBJ2-1,TRBD1
CASSPGGTGLGEKLFF,TGCGCCAGCAGCCCGGGTGGGACAGGGTTGGGAGAAAAACTGTTTTTT,TRBV4-3,-,TRBJ1-4,TRBD1
CASSLGQKGAQYF,TGTGCCAGCAGCTTGGGACAGAAGGGAGCCCAGTACTTC,TRBV7-2,-,TRBJ2-7,TRBD1
CASSPDRGTVDGWNTGELFF,TGTGCCAGCAGTCCGGACAGGGGGACAGTAGATGGCTGGAACACCGGGGAGCTGTTTTTT,TRBV12-3/TRBV12-4,-,TRBJ2-2,TRBD1
CSVEDGARAYEQYF,TGCAGCGTTGAAGATGGGGCCAGAGCCTACGAGCAGTACTTC,TRBV29-1,few,TRBJ2-7,-
CAISLTDDGEKLFF,TGTGCCATCAGCCTGACTGACGACGGCGAAAAACTGTTTTTT,TRBV10-3,-,TRBJ1-4,-
CASSYDLAVYNEQFF,TGTGCCAGCAGTTACGACTTAGCAGTGTACAATGAGCAGTTCTTC,TRBV6-2/TRBV6-3,few,TRBJ2-1,-
CASSQRGRDGNYGYTF,TGTGCCAGCAGCCAAAGGGGCCGGGACGGAAACTATGGCTACACCTTC,TRBV7-2,-,TRBJ1-2,-
CASSLNPGESPLHF,TGTGCCAGCAGCTTAAATCCAGGAGAATCACCCCTCCACTTT,TRBV7-3,many,TRBJ1-6,-
CASSEKGPSTDTQYF,TGCGCCAGCAGTGAGAAGGGACCGAGCACAGATACGCAGTATTTT,TRBV10-2,-,TRBJ2-3,-
CASSRWTLATNEKLFF,TGTGCCAGCAGTAGGTGGACACTTGCAACTAATGAAAAACTGTTTTTT,TRBV6-5,-,TRBJ1-4,-
CASGVGTSSYEQYF,TGTGCTAGTGGTGTAGGAACTTCGTCCTACGAGCAGTACTTC,TRBV12-5,once,TRBJ2-7,-
CASSLGTRGLKNTEAFF,TGTGCCAGCAGCTTAGGCACCCGGGGACTGAAGAACACTGAAGCTTTCTTT,TRBV7-2,-,TRBJ1-1,-
CSARDSRSPSNQPQHF,TGCAGTGCTAGAGATTCTCGGTCTCCTAGCAATCAGCCCCAGCATTTT,TRBV20-1,-,TRBJ1-5,-
CASSQVALRRQGAKNTEAFF,TGTGCCAGCAGCCAAGTTGCCCTTCGGAGGCAGGGGGCGAAGAACACTGAAGCTTTCTTT,TRBV4-2,-,TRBJ1-1,TRBD1
CASSVGYVDNEQFF,TGTGCCAGCAGCGTAGGGTATGTCGACAATGAGCAGTTCTTC,TRBV9,-,TRBJ2-1,-
CASSQGSRGYTF,TGTGCCAGCAGCCAGGGGTCGCGGGGCTACACCTTC,TRBV3-1,few,TRBJ1-2,-
CASSFGIGTGGSNYGYTF,TGCGCCAGCAGCTTCGGGATCGGGACAGGGGGATCTAACTATGGCTACACCTTC,TRBV5-1,few,TRBJ1-2,TRBD1
CASSLSRGTRDYGYTF,TGTGCCAGCAGTTTATCTCGGGGGACGAGGGACTATGGCTACACCTTC,TRBV27,-,TRBJ1-2,-
CASTTQGAASYNEQFF,TGTGCCAGCACCACACAGGGGGCCGCCTCCTACAATGAGCAGTTCTTC,TRBV11-2,-,TRBJ2-1,TRBD1
CASSPPGLKNIQYF,TGTGCCAGCAGTCCCCCAGGGCTAAAAAACATTCAGTACTTC,TRBV27,-,TRBJ2-4,-
CASSQGGQGVNTEAFF,TGTGCCAGCAGCCAAGGAGGACAGGGAGTGAACACTGAAGCTTTCTTT,TRBV3-1,few,TRBJ1-1,TRBD1
CSAPRGLSYGYTF,TGCAGTGCTCCCCGGGGTTTGAGCTATGGCTACACCTTC,TRBV20-1,few,TRBJ1-2,-
CASSELAGGFSGELFF,TGTGCCAGCAGCGAACTAGCGGGGGGTTTCTCCGGGGAGCTGTTTTTT,TRBV4-2,-,TRBJ2-2,TRBD2
CASSATGGANEKLFF,TGTGCCAGCAGTGCGACAGGGGGAGCTAATGAAAAACTGTTTTTT,TRBV12-3/TRBV12-4,few,TRBJ1-4,TRBD1
CSASVTGAGQPQHF,TGCAGTGCTAGTGTTACGGGGGCAGGACAGCCCCAGCATTTT,TRBV20-1,-,TRBJ1-5,-
CPSSYLDIGAYEQYF,TGTCCCAGCAGTTACCTAGACATAGGAGCCTACGAGCAGTACTTC,TRBV6-2/TRBV6-3,-,TRBJ2-7,-
CAQDRAYGYTF,TGTGCCCAGGACAGGGCCTATGGCTACACCTTC,TRBV12-3/TRBV12-4,once,TRBJ1-2,TRBD1
CASSLYDRYSPLHF,TGTGCCAGCAGCTTGTACGACAGATATTCACCCCTCCACTTT,TRBV5-6,-,TRBJ1-6,-
CAISERQATGELFF,TGTGCCATCAGTGAGAGACAGGCTACCGGGGAGCTGTTTTTT,TRBV10-3,-,TRBJ2-2,-
CASSFDRADTQYF,TGTGCCAGCAGCTTCGACAGGGCAGATACGCAGTATTTT,TRBV7-2,-,TRBJ2-3,TRBD1